A selection of T cell receptor beta chains follows, all from one sample in a study of CD8 T cells in Susac syndrome. MiXCR was run by TCRdb on the immunoSEQ multiplex PCR reads, yielding one entry per CDR3 protein. The table has about 130,000 distinct CDR3 sequences, around 96% seen once; the top ten hold 0.07% to 0.09%. Sequenced material: CD4+ T cells from PBMCs. These receptors originate from a human donor in good health. Each CDR3 is given with its conserved first and last residue.

TRBV4-3,TRBJ2-2,14,CASSQERGVWELFF
TRBV6-5,TRBJ1-1,14,CASRITGRNTEAFF
TRBV30,TRBJ2-7,15,CAWSRGLAGGGEQYF
TRBV6-2/TRBV6-3,TRBJ1-1,13,CASSYLGNTEAFF
TRBV12-3/TRBV12-4,TRBJ2-7,15,CASSFDSQSSYEQYF
TRBV30,TRBJ2-7,11,CAWGLGAQQYF
TRBV7-9,TRBJ1-4,15,CASSLEGGSNEKLFF
TRBV6-6,TRBJ2-6,16,CASSSRSSSGANVLTF
TRBV18,TRBJ2-2,14,CASFGGPNTGELFF
TRBV6-1,TRBJ2-7,13,CASIAGGLYEQYF
TRBV18,TRBJ1-2,14,CASSPPGTSFGYTF
TRBV18,TRBJ2-7,13,CASSPRGTYEQYF
TRBV2,TRBJ1-3,14,CASSDKIAGNTIYF
TRBV6-2/TRBV6-3,TRBJ2-1,16,CASSYTSGFIGFEQFF